The subject of this entry is one TCR beta chain. Clinical history reported by participants formed the basis on which cohorts were assigned. Donors in Cohort 3 who had recovered were those with two negative PCRs, healthcare professional clearance, or resolution of their symptoms. Measured with immunoSEQ multiplex PCR; TCRdb has only the in-frame clones, and not every one. The sample carries about 250,000 clones, just over 85% recorded once. The entry originates in a study of blood T cell repertoires in COVID-19. About the research overall: Sites across the United States, Italy and Spain contributed samples from acute and convalescent COVID-19. PBMCs, B-cell-depleted T cells, or T cells were the source of the cDNA or gDNA that made up the material.

CDR1 is MNHEY, CDR2 SVGAGI, per germline. J lost 7 bases, V lost 9 bases, and 7 bases had no gene match. The CDR3 extends over 14 amino acids. This receptor was identified in a man between 40 and 49 years old who had recovered from COVID-19. This chain joins TRBV6-5 and TRBJ2-1; 12 positions match TRBD2. The sample taken for sequencing was PBMCs or T cells enriched from blood (not recorded which). The CDR3 reads CASNLAGGPNEQFF. For the CDR3, the DNA is TGTGCCAGTAATCTAGCGGGGGGGCCAAATGAGCAGTTCTTC.